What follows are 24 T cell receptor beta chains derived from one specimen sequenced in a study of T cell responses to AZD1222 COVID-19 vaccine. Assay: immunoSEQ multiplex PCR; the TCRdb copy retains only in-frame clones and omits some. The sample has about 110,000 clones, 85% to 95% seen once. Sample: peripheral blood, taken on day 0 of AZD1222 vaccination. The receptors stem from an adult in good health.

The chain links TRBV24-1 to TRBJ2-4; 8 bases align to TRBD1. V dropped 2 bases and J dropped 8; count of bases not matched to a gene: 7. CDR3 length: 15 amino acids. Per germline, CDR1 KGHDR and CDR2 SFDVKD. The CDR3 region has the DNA TGTGCCACCAGTGATTCCGGACAGGGTCGTCACATTCAGTACTTC. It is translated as CATSDSGQGRHIQYF.

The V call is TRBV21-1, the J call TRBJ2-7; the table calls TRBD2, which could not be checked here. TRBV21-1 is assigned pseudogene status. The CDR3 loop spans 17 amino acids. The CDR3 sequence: CASSAPGGETPAYEQYF. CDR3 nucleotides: TGTGCCAGCAGCGCTCCGGGGGGAGAAACGCCAGCCTACGAGCAGTACTTC.

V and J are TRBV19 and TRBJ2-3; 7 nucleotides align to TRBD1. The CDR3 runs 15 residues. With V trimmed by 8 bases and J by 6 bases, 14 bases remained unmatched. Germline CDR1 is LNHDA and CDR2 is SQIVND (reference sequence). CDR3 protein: CASRGGRGKSDTQYF. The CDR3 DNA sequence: TGTGCCAGTCGAGGCGGCAGGGGGAAATCGGATACGCAGTATTTT. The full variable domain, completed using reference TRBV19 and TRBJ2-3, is DGGITQSPKYLFRKEGQNVTLSCEQNLNHDAMYWYRQDPGQGLRLIYYSQIVNDFQKGDIAEGYSVSREKKESFPLTVTSAQKNPTAFYLCASRGGRGKSDTQYFGPGTRLTVL.

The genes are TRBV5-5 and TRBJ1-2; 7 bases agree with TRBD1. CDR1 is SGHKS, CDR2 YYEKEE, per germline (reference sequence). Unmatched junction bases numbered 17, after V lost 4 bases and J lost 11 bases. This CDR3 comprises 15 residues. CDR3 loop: CASSIGDSATSGYTF. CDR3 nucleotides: TGTGCCAGCAGCATTGGGGACAGCGCCACGTCGGGGTACACCTTC.

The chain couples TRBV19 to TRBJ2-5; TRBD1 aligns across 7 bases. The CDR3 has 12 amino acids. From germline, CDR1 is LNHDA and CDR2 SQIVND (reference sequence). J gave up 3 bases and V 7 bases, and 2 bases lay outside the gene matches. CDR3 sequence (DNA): TGTGCCAGTAATGACAGGGAAGAGACCCAGTACTTC. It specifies CASNDREETQYF.

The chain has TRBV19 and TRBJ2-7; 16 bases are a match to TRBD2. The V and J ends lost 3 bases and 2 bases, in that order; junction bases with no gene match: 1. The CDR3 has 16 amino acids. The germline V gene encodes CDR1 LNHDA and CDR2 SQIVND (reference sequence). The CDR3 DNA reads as TGTGCCAGTAGTATGGGACTAGCGGGGGGGCCCTACGAGCAGTACTTC. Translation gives CASSMGLAGGPYEQYF. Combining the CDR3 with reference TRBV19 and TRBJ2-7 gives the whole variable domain DGGITQSPKYLFRKEGQNVTLSCEQNLNHDAMYWYRQDPGQGLRLIYYSQIVNDFQKGDIAEGYSVSREKKESFPLTVTSAQKNPTAFYLCASSMGLAGGPYEQYFGPGTRLTVT.

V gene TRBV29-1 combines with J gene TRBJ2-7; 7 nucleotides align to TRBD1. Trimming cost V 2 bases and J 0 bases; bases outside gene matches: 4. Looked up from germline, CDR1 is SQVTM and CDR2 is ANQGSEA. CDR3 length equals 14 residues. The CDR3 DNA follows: TGCAGCGTTGAATCGGGACAGAGCTCCTACGAGCAGTACTTC. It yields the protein CSVESGQSSYEQYF.

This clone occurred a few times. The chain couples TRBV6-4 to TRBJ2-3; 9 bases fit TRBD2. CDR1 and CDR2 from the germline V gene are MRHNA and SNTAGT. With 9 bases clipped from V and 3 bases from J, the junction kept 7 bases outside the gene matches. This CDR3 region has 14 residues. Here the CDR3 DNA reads TGTGCCAGTGGAGCGGGGGGCCAAACAGATACGCAGTATTTT. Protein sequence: CASGAGGQTDTQYF.

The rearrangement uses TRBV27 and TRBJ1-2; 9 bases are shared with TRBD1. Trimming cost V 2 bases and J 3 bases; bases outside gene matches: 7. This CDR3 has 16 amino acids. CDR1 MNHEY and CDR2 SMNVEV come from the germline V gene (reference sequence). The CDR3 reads CASSLRRTGDYYGYTF. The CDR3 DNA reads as TGTGCCAGCAGTTTACGACGGACAGGGGACTACTATGGCTACACCTTC.

In DNA, the CDR3 is TGTGCCAGCAGTTCGTTTCGCTACGAGCAGTACTTC. Translated, it gives CASSSFRYEQYF. This chain links TRBV12-3 or TRBV12-4 with TRBJ2-7, with D unresolved. Trimming pared 4 bases from V and 3 bases from J, leaving 7 bases between. The CDR3 is 12 amino acids.

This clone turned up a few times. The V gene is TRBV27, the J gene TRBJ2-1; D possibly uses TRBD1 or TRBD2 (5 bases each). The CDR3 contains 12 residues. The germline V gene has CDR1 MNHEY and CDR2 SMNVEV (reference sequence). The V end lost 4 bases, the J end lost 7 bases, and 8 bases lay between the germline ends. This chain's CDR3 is CASSWGRNEQFF. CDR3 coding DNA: TGTGCCAGCAGTTGGGGGAGAAATGAGCAGTTCTTC.

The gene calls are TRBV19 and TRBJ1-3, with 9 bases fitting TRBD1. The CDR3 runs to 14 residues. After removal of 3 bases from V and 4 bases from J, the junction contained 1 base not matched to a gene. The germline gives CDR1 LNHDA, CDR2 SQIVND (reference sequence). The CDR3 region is CASSMGQGGNTIYF. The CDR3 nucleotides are TGTGCCAGTAGTATGGGACAGGGCGGAAACACCATATATTTT.

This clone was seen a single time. DNA of the CDR3: TGTGCTAGTGGTTTAAGGAGACCGGGGTCCCATGAGCAGTTCTTC. Amino acid sequence: CASGLRRPGSHEQFF. The chain recombines TRBV12-5 with TRBJ2-1, with a weak D call TRBD2 (5 bases). The CDR3 totals 15 residues. V shed 3 bases and J shed 8 bases, with 17 bases lying between them. Germline V lookup: CDR1 LGHNT, CDR2 FRNRAP.

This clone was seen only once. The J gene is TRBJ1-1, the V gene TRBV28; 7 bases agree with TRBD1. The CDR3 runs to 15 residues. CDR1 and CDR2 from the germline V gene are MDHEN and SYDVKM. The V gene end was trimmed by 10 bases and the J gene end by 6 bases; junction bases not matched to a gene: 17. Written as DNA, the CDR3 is TGTGCCACCAGACTCCCGACAGGGAATGGGGCTGAAGCTTTCTTT. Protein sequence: CATRLPTGNGAEAFF.

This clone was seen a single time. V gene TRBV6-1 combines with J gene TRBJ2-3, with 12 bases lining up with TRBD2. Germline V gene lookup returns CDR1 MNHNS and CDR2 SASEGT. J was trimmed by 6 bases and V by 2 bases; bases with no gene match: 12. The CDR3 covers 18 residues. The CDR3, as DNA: TGTGCCAGCAGTGAAATAAAGACTAGCGGGGGAACAAGGGATACGCAGTATTTT. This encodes CASSEIKTSGGTRDTQYF.

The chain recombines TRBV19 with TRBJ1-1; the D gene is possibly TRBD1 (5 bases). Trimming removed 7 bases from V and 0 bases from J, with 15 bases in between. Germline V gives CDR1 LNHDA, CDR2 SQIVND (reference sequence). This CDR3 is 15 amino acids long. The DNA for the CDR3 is TGTGCCAGTATGAGGGGAGGTGCAATGAACACTGAAGCTTTCTTT. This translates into CASMRGGAMNTEAFF.

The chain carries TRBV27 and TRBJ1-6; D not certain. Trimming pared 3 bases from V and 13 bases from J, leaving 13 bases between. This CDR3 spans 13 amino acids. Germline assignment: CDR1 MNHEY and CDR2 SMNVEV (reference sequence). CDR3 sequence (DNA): TGTGCCAGCAGTTTCTCCGAACAGCGTCCCCTCCACTTT. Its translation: CASSFSEQRPLHF.

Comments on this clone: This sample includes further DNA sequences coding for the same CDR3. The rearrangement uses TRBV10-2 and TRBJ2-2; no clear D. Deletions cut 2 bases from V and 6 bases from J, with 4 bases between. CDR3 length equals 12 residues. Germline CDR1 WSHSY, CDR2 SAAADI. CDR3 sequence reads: CASSEGPGELFF. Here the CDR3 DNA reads TGCGCCAGCAGTGAGGGGCCCGGGGAGCTGTTTTTT.

CDR3 sequence reads: CASSTKGTGELFF. CDR3 coding DNA: TGCGCCAGCTCAACCAAGGGCACCGGGGAGCTGTTTTTT. V and J are TRBV10-2 and TRBJ2-2, with D unclear. Germline CDR1 and CDR2: WSHSY and SAAADI. There are 13 residues in the CDR3. V was clipped by 8 bases and J by 4 bases, with 11 bases between them.

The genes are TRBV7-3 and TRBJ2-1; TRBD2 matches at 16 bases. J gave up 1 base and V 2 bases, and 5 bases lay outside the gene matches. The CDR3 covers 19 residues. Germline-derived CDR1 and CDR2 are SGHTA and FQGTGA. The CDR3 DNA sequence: TGTGCCAGCAGCTTAGGGACTAGCGGGGGGGCGACGTCCTACAATGAGCAGTTCTTC. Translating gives CASSLGTSGGATSYNEQFF.

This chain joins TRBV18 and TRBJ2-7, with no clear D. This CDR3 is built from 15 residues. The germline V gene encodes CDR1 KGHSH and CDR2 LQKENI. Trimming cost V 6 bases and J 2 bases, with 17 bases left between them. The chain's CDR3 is CASSPSAPDAYEQYF. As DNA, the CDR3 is TGTGCCAGCTCCCCCTCCGCACCAGACGCCTACGAGCAGTACTTC. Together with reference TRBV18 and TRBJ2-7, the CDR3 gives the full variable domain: NAGVMQNPRHLVRRRGQEARLRCSPMKGHSHVYWYRQLPEEGLKFMVYLQKENIIDESGMPKERFSAEFPKEGPSILRIQQVVRGDSAAYFCASSPSAPDAYEQYFGPGTRLTVT.

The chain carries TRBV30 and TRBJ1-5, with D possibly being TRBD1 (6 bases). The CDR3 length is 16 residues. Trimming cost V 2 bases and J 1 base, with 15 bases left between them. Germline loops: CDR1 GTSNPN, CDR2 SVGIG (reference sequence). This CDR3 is CAWSPTTGYSNQPQHF. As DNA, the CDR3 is TGTGCCTGGAGTCCTACTACAGGGTACAGCAATCAGCCCCAGCATTTT.

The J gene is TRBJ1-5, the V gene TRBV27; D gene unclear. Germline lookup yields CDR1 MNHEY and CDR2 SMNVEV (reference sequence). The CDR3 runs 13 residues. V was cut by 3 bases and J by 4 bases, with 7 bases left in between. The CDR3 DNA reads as TGTGCCAGCAGTTTTGAGAGAAATCAGCCCCAGCATTTT. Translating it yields CASSFERNQPQHF.

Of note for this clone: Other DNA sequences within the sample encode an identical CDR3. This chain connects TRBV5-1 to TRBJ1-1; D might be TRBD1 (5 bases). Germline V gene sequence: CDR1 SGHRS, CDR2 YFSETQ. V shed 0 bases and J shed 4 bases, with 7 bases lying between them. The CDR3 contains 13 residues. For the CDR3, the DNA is TGCGCCAGCAGCTTGGGGGGCGGCACTGAAGCTTTCTTT. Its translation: CASSLGGGTEAFF.